A selection of T cell receptor beta chains follows, all from one sample in a study of T cell changes during pregnancy in multiple sclerosis. The table came from immunoSEQ multiplex PCR; TCRdb's copy has only in-frame clones and leaves some out. This table has about 64,000 clones, approximately 92% appearing once. The input for sequencing was peripheral blood, taken in the second trimester of pregnancy. All receptors derive from a female donor with multiple sclerosis, enrolled in a pregnancy study. Both conserved end residues are part of each CDR3. The D gene is left open where the match is weak. The size field is filled for only some rows; it gives once, few, many or a size class.

v_gene,abundance,j_gene,d_gene,CDR3aa,CDR3nt
TRBV7-9,few,TRBJ2-5,TRBD1,CASSSRISGQGTETQYF,TGTGCCAGCAGCTCACGCATTTCAGGACAGGGGACGGAGACCCAGTACTTC
TRBV7-6,-,TRBJ2-7,-,CASSLFQDSSYEQYF,TGTGCCAGCAGCTTATTTCAGGACAGTTCCTACGAGCAGTACTTC
TRBV10-2,-,TRBJ2-3,TRBD2,CASRATSGSTDTQYF,TGCGCCAGCAGGGCAACTAGCGGGAGCACAGATACGCAGTATTTT
TRBV6-6,-,TRBJ2-5,-,CASTDFQETQYF,TGTGCCAGCACCGACTTTCAAGAGACCCAGTACTTC
TRBV30,-,TRBJ2-3,TRBD2,CAWSVNVLASGRLTDTQYF,TGTGCCTGGAGTGTAAACGTTTTGGCTAGCGGGAGGCTTACAGATACGCAGTATTTT
TRBV5-6,-,TRBJ2-5,-,CASSLATVRQETQYF,TGTGCCAGCAGCTTGGCAACGGTACGCCAAGAGACCCAGTACTTC
TRBV5-7,-,TRBJ2-3,TRBD2,CASSSLRRRLAASDTQYF,TGTGCCAGCAGCTCGCTAAGGAGGAGACTAGCGGCCTCGGATACGCAGTATTTT
TRBV6-6,-,TRBJ2-7,-,CASRIGQSYEQYF,TGTGCCAGCAGAATTGGACAAAGCTACGAGCAGTACTTC
TRBV25-1,-,TRBJ2-3,-,CASSDTRGTGTDTQYF,TGTGCCAGCAGTGATACGCGGGGTACTGGCACAGATACGCAGTATTTT
TRBV6-6,-,TRBJ1-4,TRBD1,CASSPRDRGREKLFF,TGTGCCAGCAGTCCCCGGGACAGGGGTCGGGAAAAACTGTTTTTT
TRBV30,-,TRBJ1-2,-,CAWRLRLRYGYTF,TGTGCCTGGAGGCTACGGTTACGCTATGGCTACACCTTC
TRBV5-1,-,TRBJ2-5,TRBD2,CASSITSGSLETQYF,TGCGCCAGCAGCATTACTAGCGGGAGTCTGGAGACCCAGTACTTC
TRBV6-6,once,TRBJ2-3,-,CASSYGQGSADTQYF,TGTGCCAGCAGTTACGGTCAGGGATCTGCAGATACGCAGTATTTT
TRBV30,-,TRBJ2-5,TRBD1,CAWSVGTGVSETQYF,TGTGCCTGGTCGGTCGGGACAGGGGTTTCGGAGACCCAGTACTTC
TRBV2,-,TRBJ2-6,-,CASSERPGANVLTF,TGTGCCAGCAGTGAGCGCCCCGGGGCCAACGTCCTGACTTTC
TRBV6-5,-,TRBJ2-2,-,CASTYSSGANTGELFF,TGTGCCAGCACTTACTCGTCAGGTGCCAACACCGGGGAGCTGTTTTTT
TRBV19,-,TRBJ1-1,-,CASSASVNTEAFF,TGTGCCAGTAGCGCCTCAGTGAACACTGAAGCTTTCTTT